Below, one T cell receptor beta chain is given with its context. The data were taken from a study of blood T cell repertoires in COVID-19. Study summary: Acute and convalescent COVID-19 samples came from the United States, Italy and Spain. T cells, B-cell-depleted T cells, or PBMCs supplied cDNA or gDNA.

Self-reported history from a screening survey and questionnaire set each donor's cohort. J lost 1 base, V lost 5 bases, and 7 bases had no gene match. Per germline, CDR1 MDHEN and CDR2 SYDVKM. This CDR3 comprises 15 residues. Per the original data handling: Amplified reference gene primers provided the basis for estimating nucleated cell counts. Sequencing was performed with immunoSEQ multiplex PCR; in TCRdb, only in-frame clones are kept and a portion is missing. The V and J calls and clone size are taken from that table; D and trimming were inferred from the DNA. The table lists more than 250,000 clones, about 91% of them singletons.

This sequence joins TRBV28 and TRBJ1-2; 7 nucleotides agree with TRBD1. The receptor was derived from a woman between 40 and 55 years old with acute COVID-19. The sequenced sample consisted of PBMCs or T cells enriched from blood (not recorded which). CDR3 sequence: CASSVTGNYNYGYTF. The DNA for the CDR3 is TGTGCCAGCAGTGTGACAGGGAATTATAACTATGGCTACACCTTC.